Listed below are T cell receptor beta chains from one sample, sequenced in a study of regulatory T cells in long-lasting Graves disease. TCRdb ran MiXCR on the multiplex PCR reads and lists one entry per CDR3 protein. The repertoire holds 580,000 or so distinct CDR3 sequences, roughly a sixth seen once, with 9.5% to 15% in the top ten. This same sample was also taken into another study, of T cells in Graves' hyperthyroidism and ophthalmopathy.

The sample here was peripheral blood mononuclear cells (PBMCs), taken at new diagnosis, from a patient treated with antithyroid drugs. The receptors here all came from a man between 18 and 29 years old with Graves disease. Each CDR3 is given with its conserved first and last residue. Each record gives: V gene, J gene, clone size, D gene, CDR3 DNA, CDR3 protein. D genes are given only for firm matches. Clone sizes are given selectively: once, few, many, or a class where the clone is expanded.

>TRBV2|TRBJ2-1|many|NA
TGTGCCAGCAGGCCAGACGGGGCCTACATCTCCTACAATGAGCAGTTCTTC
CASRPDGAYISYNEQFF
>TRBV3-1|TRBJ2-1|few|TRBD2
TGTGCCAGCAGCCAATTGAGCGGGATCTCCTACAATGAGCAGTTCTTC
CASSQLSGISYNEQFF
>TRBV28|TRBJ1-3|few|NA
TGTGCCAGCAGTTTAGTACAAATCAGCTCTGGAAACACCATATATTTT
CASSLVQISSGNTIYF
>TRBV12-5|TRBJ1-5|few|NA
TGTGCTAGTGGTCCCCGGGACAGCAATCAGCCCCAGCATTTT
CASGPRDSNQPQHF
>TRBV11-1|TRBJ2-1|many|NA
TGTGCCAGCAGCTCGGGCGGGGTGTCAGAACCTTACAATGAGCAGTTCTTC
CASSSGGVSEPYNEQFF
>TRBV7-9|TRBJ2-5|NA|TRBD1
TGTGCCAGCAGCTCGACAGGGGGGGGACAAGAGACCCAGTACTTC
CASSSTGGGQETQYF
>TRBV15|TRBJ1-2|few|TRBD1
TGTGCCACCGGGACAGGGGGCCGAGCCACTTATAACTATGGCTACACCTTC
CATGTGGRATYNYGYTF
>TRBV7-7|TRBJ1-3|few|NA
TGTGCTAGCAGCTCAGAAGGCGGAAACACCATATATTTT
CASSSEGGNTIYF
>TRBV3-1|TRBJ1-1|many|NA
TGTGCCAGCAGCCAAGTCAGGGGAGGAACTGAAGCTTTCTTT
CASSQVRGGTEAFF
>TRBV11-2|TRBJ2-5|many|TRBD2
TGTGCCAGCACCTCGTGGACTAGCTTGGAGACCCAGTACTTC
CASTSWTSLETQYF
>TRBV7-3|TRBJ2-3|many|NA
TGTGCCAGCAGCTTGATAGTAGCAGATACGCAGTATTTT
CASSLIVADTQYF
>TRBV10-3|TRBJ2-6|few|TRBD1
TGTGCCATCGGGAACGACAGGGGGTCTGCTGGGGCCAACGTCCTGACTTTC
CAIGNDRGSAGANVLTF
>TRBV28|TRBJ2-7|few|NA
TGTGCCAGCAGTTTATCGCAGGGGCCCATCTACGAGCAGTACTTC
CASSLSQGPIYEQYF
>TRBV20-1|TRBJ2-1|few|NA
TGCAGTGCTCCCGGGACTCCATACAATGAGCAGTTCTTC
CSAPGTPYNEQFF
>TRBV27|TRBJ2-3|NA|NA
TGTGCCAGTAAACAGAGTCAGGAGAGCACAGATACGCAGTATTTT
CASKQSQESTDTQYF
>TRBV6-5|TRBJ1-4|once|TRBD1
TGTGCCAGCAGTTATAGCCAGGGGGTAAAAAAACTGTTTTTT
CASSYSQGVKKLFF
>TRBV6-9|TRBJ1-3|few|NA
TGTGCCAGCAGTTACGGAAGGGGGGCGAGACGAAACACCATATATTTT
CASSYGRGARRNTIYF
>TRBV20-1|TRBJ1-3|many|NA
TGCAGTGCCACCTCCCACAGTTTAGTCTCTGGAAACACCATATATTTT
CSATSHSLVSGNTIYF
>TRBV25-1|TRBJ2-3|few|NA
TGTGCCAGCAGTGAATATTACAGCTATCTGGGTACGCAGTATTTT
CASSEYYSYLGTQYF
>TRBV5-1|TRBJ1-5|few|NA
TGCGCCAGCAGCCCAACAGGGATGGGTCAGCCCCAGCATTTT
CASSPTGMGQPQHF